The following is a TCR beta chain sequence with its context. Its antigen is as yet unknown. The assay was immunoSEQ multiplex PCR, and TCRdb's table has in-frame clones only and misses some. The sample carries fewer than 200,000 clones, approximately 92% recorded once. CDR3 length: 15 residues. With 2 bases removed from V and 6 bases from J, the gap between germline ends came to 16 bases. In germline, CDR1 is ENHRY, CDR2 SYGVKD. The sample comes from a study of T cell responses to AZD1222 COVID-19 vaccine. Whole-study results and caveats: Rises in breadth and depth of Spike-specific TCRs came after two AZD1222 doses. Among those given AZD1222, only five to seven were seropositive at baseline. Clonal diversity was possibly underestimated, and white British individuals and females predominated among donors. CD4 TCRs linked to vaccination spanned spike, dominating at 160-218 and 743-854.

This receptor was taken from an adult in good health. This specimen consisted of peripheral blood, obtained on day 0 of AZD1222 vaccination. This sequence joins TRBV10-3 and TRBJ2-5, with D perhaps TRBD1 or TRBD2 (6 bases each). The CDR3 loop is CAISELFGGPKTQYF. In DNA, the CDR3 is TGTGCCATCAGTGAGCTATTTGGGGGGCCAAAGACCCAGTACTTC.